The 26 T cell receptor beta chains reported below all come from one sample, sequenced in a study of T cells after yellow fever vaccination. In TCRdb, the 5' RACE reads were re-called with MiXCR into one record per CDR3 protein. The profile shows roughly 160,000 distinct CDR3 sequences, around 9.3% of them singletons. The material was CD8+ T cells sorted from PBMCs, obtained 45 days after the yellow fever booster vaccination. The receptor source for this set is a man between 18 and 35 years old who received the YFV17D yellow fever vaccine.

There are a few counts of this clonotype. The V call is TRBV7-9, the J call TRBJ1-5; D is undetermined. Germline-derived CDR1 and CDR2 are SEHNR and FQNEAQ (reference sequence). The V end lost 5 bases, the J end lost 7 bases, and 15 bases lay between the germline ends. CDR3 length equals 14 residues. The CDR3 sequence is CASSPSLGQQPQHF. CDR3 DNA: TGTGCCAGCAGCCCATCTTTAGGCCAACAGCCCCAGCATTTT.

The chain employs TRBV29-1 and TRBJ2-1, with D unclear. The CDR3 covers 11 residues. The germline CDR1 and CDR2 sequences are SQVTM and ANQGSEA. Trimming took off 5 bases at V and 6 bases at J, with 8 bases between the two ends. CDR3 in DNA: TGCAGCGTTCCGGCCTCCAATGAGCAGTTCTTC. Protein sequence: CSVPASNEQFF.

This sequence joins TRBV7-2 and TRBJ2-3, with TRBD2 matching 8 bases. Germline trimming cut 1 base from V and 4 bases from J; bases unmatched to any gene: 4. Germline-derived CDR1 and CDR2 are SGHTA and FQGNSA. CDR3 size: 15 residues. CDR3 nucleotide sequence: TGTGCCAGCAGCTTAGAAGCGGGGGCGGCAGATACGCAGTATTTT. Its protein is CASSLEAGAADTQYF.

The sample holds a few counts of this clonotype. CDR3 bases: TGTGCCAGCTCACCGAGCCGGGACAGGGGAATCGAGCAGTACTTC. As protein: CASSPSRDRGIEQYF. V gene TRBV18 combines with J gene TRBJ2-7, with 10 bases lining up with TRBD1. CDR1 is KGHSH, CDR2 LQKENI, per germline. The V and J ends lost 3 bases and 6 bases, in that order; junction bases with no gene match: 8. The CDR3 runs 15 residues.

The chain employs TRBV27 and TRBJ1-5, with no clear D. V lost 5 bases and J lost 1, with 6 bases in between. Per the germline V gene, CDR1 is MNHEY and CDR2 is SMNVEV (reference sequence). CDR3 size: 13 residues. CDR3 protein: CASSRWSNQPQHF. DNA for the CDR3: TGTGCCAGCAGTCGATGGAGCAATCAGCCCCAGCATTTT.

This chain links TRBV20-1 with TRBJ2-3, with 9 bases aligning to TRBD2. With 6 bases clipped from V and 2 bases from J, the junction kept 6 bases outside the gene matches. Germline CDR1 reads DFQATT; CDR2 reads SNEGSKA (reference sequence). The CDR3 contains 14 residues. The CDR3 loop reads CSAPSGVPTDTQYF. For the CDR3, the DNA is TGCAGTGCGCCTAGCGGGGTCCCCACAGATACGCAGTATTTT.

A note on this clonotype: Its ends do not fully match the called genes, so a read error is possible. The rearrangement uses TRBV12-3 or TRBV12-4 and TRBJ2-5, with TRBD2 matching 10 bases. This CDR3 is built from 12 residues. The CDR3 sequence is CASRLAGGNQYF. DNA of the CDR3: TGTGCCAGCAGGTTAGCGGGGGGCAACCAGTACTTC.

In this sample, this clonotype turned up a few times. The chain couples TRBV19 to TRBJ2-3, with unresolved D. Germline V gives CDR1 LNHDA, CDR2 SQIVND (reference sequence). Trimming removed 5 bases at V and 4 bases at J, with 7 bases between. This CDR3 has 12 amino acids. CDR3 in amino acids: CASSPVSDTQYF. The DNA of the CDR3 is TGTGCCAGTAGTCCAGTCTCAGATACGCAGTATTTT.

In DNA form, the CDR3 reads TGTGCCAGCAGTTACTCTAGCGACGTTGAGACCCAGTACTTC. Its translation is CASSYSSDVETQYF. J is TRBJ2-5 and V is TRBV6-2 or TRBV6-3, with D possibly TRBD2 on 5 matching bases. Trimming took 0 bases from V and 5 from J, leaving 10 bases between them. Germline V gives CDR1 MNHEY, CDR2 SVGEGT. The CDR3 length is 14 residues.

The chain links TRBV29-1 to TRBJ2-5; the D gene is possibly TRBD1 (5 bases). Looked up from germline, CDR1 is SQVTM and CDR2 is ANQGSEA. Trimming pared 5 bases from V and 5 bases from J, leaving 18 bases between. This CDR3 has 14 residues. The CDR3 sequence: CSVKRSGPRETQYF. The CDR3 DNA reads as TGCAGCGTTAAGAGGTCAGGGCCCCGGGAGACCCAGTACTTC. The full variable domain, completed using reference TRBV29-1 and TRBJ2-5, is SAVISQKPSRDICQRGTSLTIQCQVDSQVTMMFWYRQQPGQSLTLIATANQGSEATYESGFVIDKFPISRPNLTFSTLTVSNMSPEDSSIYLCSVKRSGPRETQYFGPGTRLLVL.

This clonotype appeared a few times. The gene calls are TRBV28 and TRBJ2-2, with 8 bases lining up with TRBD2. The germline CDR1 and CDR2 sequences are MDHEN and SYDVKM. CDR3 length: 16 residues. With V trimmed by 1 base and J by 4 bases, 5 bases remained unmatched. The CDR3 reads CASSLSSGGGTGELFF. In DNA form, the CDR3 reads TGTGCCAGCAGTTTATCCTCGGGAGGGGGCACCGGGGAGCTGTTTTTT. The entire variable domain, with the rest obtained from reference TRBV28 and TRBJ2-2, is as follows: DVKVTQSSRYLVKRTGEKVFLECVQDMDHENMFWYRQDPGLGLRLIYFSYDVKMKEKGDIPEGYSVSREKKERFSLILESASTNQTSMYLCASSLSSGGGTGELFFGEGSRLTVL.

This clonotype was observed a handful of times. The chain joins TRBV7-8 to TRBJ2-1; 9 bases agree with TRBD2. CDR1 is SGHVS and CDR2 is FQNEAQ in the germline V gene. CDR3 length: 24 amino acids. V trimming: 5 bases; J trimming: 0 bases; junction bases outside the gene matches: 29. In DNA, the CDR3 is TGTGCCAGCAGCACCGCATCGTGGGGTCTAGCGGGAAGCACACGTATAAGCTCCTACAATGAGCAGTTCTTC. The encoded protein is CASSTASWGLAGSTRISSYNEQFF. The full variable domain, in which reference TRBV7-8 and TRBJ2-1 provide the parts outside the CDR3, is GAGVSQSPRYKVAKRGQDVALRCDPISGHVSLFWYQQALGQGPEFLTYFQNEAQLDKSGLPSDRFFAERPEGSVSTLKIQRTQQEDSAVYLCASSTASWGLAGSTRISSYNEQFFGPGTRLTVL.

This clonotype was observed a few times. CDR3 DNA sequence: TGCAGTGCTAGTCCTTACCCTCTAGCGGGGACCAATGAGCAGTTCTTC. Translated, it gives CSASPYPLAGTNEQFF. The gene calls are TRBV20-1 and TRBJ2-1, with 9 bases fitting TRBD2. V lost 3 bases and J lost 6; bases outside the gene matches: 12. Germline V lookup: CDR1 DFQATT, CDR2 SNEGSKA (reference sequence). The CDR3 length is 16 residues.

This clonotype was recorded many times. The genes are TRBV11-2 and TRBJ2-2; D uncertain. The germline CDR1 and CDR2 sequences are SGHAT and FQNNGV. The CDR3 is 12 residues long. Trimming stripped 3 bases from V and 8 bases from J, with 7 bases between. The CDR3 DNA sequence: TGTGCCAGCAGCTTTGCCGTAGGGGAGCTGTTTTTT. Encoded protein: CASSFAVGELFF. The whole variable domain, remainder taken from reference TRBV11-2 and TRBJ2-2, is EAGVAQSPRYKIIEKRQSVAFWCNPISGHATLYWYQQILGQGPKLLIQFQNNGVVDDSQLPKDRFSAERLKGVDSTLKIQPAKLEDSAVYLCASSFAVGELFFGEGSRLTVL.

V gene TRBV9 combines with J gene TRBJ1-2, with a tentative D call TRBD1 (5 bases). The length of the CDR3 is 13 residues. CDR1 is SGDLS and CDR2 is YYNGEE in the germline V gene. Between the trimmed V and J ends, which lost 5 bases and 4 bases, there was a span of 12 bases. As DNA, the CDR3 is TGTGCCAGCAGTCCCGGACACCTCTATGGCTACACCTTC. This encodes CASSPGHLYGYTF.

Many counts were recorded for this clonotype. In DNA form, the CDR3 reads TGTGCCAGCAGCTTAGGTACAGAGAACTATGGCTACACCTTC. It yields the protein CASSLGTENYGYTF. The rearrangement links TRBV7-9 to TRBJ1-2; D is uncertain. This CDR3 is 14 amino acids long. Germline loops: CDR1 SEHNR, CDR2 FQNEAQ (reference sequence). Deletions cut 1 base from V and 2 bases from J, with 8 bases between.

This clonotype was detected only a few times. The chain employs TRBV27 and TRBJ2-7; D is undetermined. The CDR3 totals 12 residues. The germline V gene has CDR1 MNHEY and CDR2 SMNVEV (reference sequence). V lost 4 bases to trimming and J lost 3 bases, with 7 bases between them. The CDR3 DNA follows: TGTGCCAGCAGTTCGCTAAACTACGAGCAGTACTTC. Amino acid sequence: CASSSLNYEQYF.

This clonotype was seen a handful of times. The V and J genes are TRBV12-3 or TRBV12-4 and TRBJ2-1; TRBD2 aligns across 7 bases. This CDR3 region has 17 residues. V was clipped by 4 bases and J by 1 base; unmatched bases: 10. In DNA, the CDR3 is TGTGCCAGCAGTTCCCACGGCGCGGGGGAGTCCTACAATGAGCAGTTCTTC. This encodes CASSSHGAGESYNEQFF.

This clonotype was counted a few times. The chain joins TRBV11-2 to TRBJ2-1; 9 positions match TRBD2. Looked up from germline, CDR1 is SGHAT and CDR2 is FQNNGV. Trimming removed 4 bases from V and 8 bases from J; junction bases left unmatched: 6. This CDR3 has 14 residues. CDR3 bases: TGTGCCAGCAGCTACGGGACTAGCATCCATGAGCAGTTCTTC. Its protein product is CASSYGTSIHEQFF.

This chain connects TRBV7-9 to TRBJ1-5; 9 nucleotides align to TRBD1. CDR3 size: 15 residues. The germline V gene encodes CDR1 SEHNR and CDR2 FQNEAQ (reference sequence). V gave up 1 base and J gave up 4 bases; unmatched junction bases: 2. CDR3 amino acids: CASSLGGTGNQPQHF. CDR3 nucleotide sequence: TGTGCCAGCAGCTTAGGGGGGACAGGGAATCAGCCCCAGCATTTT.

This clonotype has only a few counts. The chain employs TRBV6-2 or TRBV6-3 and TRBJ1-2, with D possibly being TRBD1 (6 bases). The germline gives CDR1 MNHEY, CDR2 SVGEGT. This CDR3 contains 15 residues. V shed 5 bases and J shed 4 bases, with 17 bases lying between them. The CDR3, as DNA: TGTGCCAGCAGTCCCCGCCTGACAGGAGTCTATGGCTACACCTTC. Amino acids: CASSPRLTGVYGYTF.

This clonotype was detected ten times or more. The chain recombines TRBV2 with TRBJ1-1; D is perhaps TRBD1 (6 bases). With 3 bases removed from V and 1 base from J, the gap between germline ends came to 12 bases. The CDR3 spans 15 residues. Germline-derived CDR1 and CDR2 are SNHLY and FYNNEI. In DNA, the CDR3 is TGTGCCAGCAGTGACACAGGGTGGGGGAACACTGAAGCTTTCTTT. Its protein product is CASSDTGWGNTEAFF.

This rearrangement joins TRBV5-5 to TRBJ1-6; D is ambiguous. This CDR3 is built from 13 residues. The germline CDR1 and CDR2 sequences are SGHKS and YYEKEE (reference sequence). V was clipped by 0 bases and J by 10 bases, with 8 bases between them. The CDR3 bases are TGTGCCAGCAGCTTGGCGCAATCATCACCCCTCCACTTT. Protein product: CASSLAQSSPLHF.

The chain employs TRBV7-2 and TRBJ2-6; D not resolved. CDR1 is SGHTA, CDR2 FQGNSA, per germline. Trimming left V 3 bases short and J 1 base short, with 7 bases between. The CDR3 extends over 15 amino acids. CDR3 sequence reads: CASSFTVSGANVLTF. Here the CDR3 DNA reads TGTGCCAGCAGCTTTACAGTATCTGGGGCCAACGTCCTGACTTTC. The full variable domain, rest sourced from reference TRBV7-2 and TRBJ2-6, is GAGVSQSPSNKVTEKGKDVELRCDPISGHTALYWYRQSLGQGLEFLIYFQGNSAPDKSGLPSDRFSAERTGGSVSTLTIQRTQQEDSAVYLCASSFTVSGANVLTFGAGSRLTVL.

V and J are TRBV6-4 and TRBJ1-3, with D unresolved. Deletions cut 4 bases from V and 4 bases from J, with 8 bases between. Germline values: CDR1 MRHNA, CDR2 SNTAGT. This CDR3 comprises 13 residues. CDR3 nucleotides: TGTGCCAGCAGTGCGGACGGGGGAAACACCATATATTTT. Amino acid sequence: CASSADGGNTIYF.

A few counts support this clonotype. The V gene is TRBV6-1, the J gene TRBJ2-5, with 8 positions matching TRBD2. V trimming: 2 bases; J trimming: 5 bases; junction bases outside the gene matches: 4. CDR3 size: 14 residues. Germline V gene lookup returns CDR1 MNHNS and CDR2 SASEGT. The CDR3: CASSERGLVETQYF. DNA of the CDR3: TGTGCCAGCAGTGAAAGGGGACTAGTGGAGACCCAGTACTTC.